This TCR beta chain was sequenced during a study of T cell responses to AZD1222 COVID-19 vaccine. Some clones are missing from TCRdb's copy, which holds only in-frame ones; the method was immunoSEQ multiplex PCR. The data contain 150,000 to 250,000 clones, 80% to 95% of them singletons. This CDR3 is built from 14 residues. Germline V gives CDR1 SGHAT, CDR2 FQNNGV. Trimming stripped 3 bases from V and 8 bases from J, with 11 bases between. This clone was picked up one time. Sequencing used peripheral blood, obtained 28 days after the second AZD1222 dose. This clonotype was obtained from an adult who received the AZD1222 COVID-19 vaccine. This sequence joins TRBV11-2 and TRBJ1-6; D is undetermined. The CDR3 sequence is CASSFSGIDSPLHF. DNA for the CDR3: TGTGCCAGCAGCTTTTCCGGGATCGATTCACCCCTCCACTTT.